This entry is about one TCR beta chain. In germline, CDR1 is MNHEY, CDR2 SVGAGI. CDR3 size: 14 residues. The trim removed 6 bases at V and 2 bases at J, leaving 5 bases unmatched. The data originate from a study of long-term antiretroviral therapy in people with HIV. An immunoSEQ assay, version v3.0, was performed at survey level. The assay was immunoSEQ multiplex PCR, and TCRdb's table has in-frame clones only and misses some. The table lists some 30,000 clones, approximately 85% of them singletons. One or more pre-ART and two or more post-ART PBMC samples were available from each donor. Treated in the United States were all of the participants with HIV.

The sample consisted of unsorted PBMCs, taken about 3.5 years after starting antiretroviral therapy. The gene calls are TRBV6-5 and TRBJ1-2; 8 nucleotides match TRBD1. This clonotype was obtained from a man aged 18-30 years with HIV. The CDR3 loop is CASSRGQGNYGYTF. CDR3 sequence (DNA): TGTGCCAGCAGCCGCGGACAGGGCAACTATGGCTACACCTTC.